A selection of T cell receptor beta chains follows, all from one sample in a study of blood T cell repertoires in COVID-19. The assay was immunoSEQ multiplex PCR, and TCRdb's table has in-frame clones only and misses some. The data hold roughly 250,000 clones, with around 87% observed a single time. The sample taken for sequencing was PBMCs or T cells enriched from blood (not recorded which). Receptors originate from a woman aged 40 to 49 with acute COVID-19. Both conserved end residues are part of each CDR3. The D gene is left open where the match is weak.

d_call: .
v_call: TRBV25-1
cdr3_aa: CASSDRSDKSSYNEQFF

d_call: TRBD2
v_call: TRBV14
cdr3_aa: CASSQGLVRETQYF

d_call: .
v_call: TRBV14
cdr3_aa: CASSLAYDEQYF

d_call: TRBD1
v_call: TRBV19
cdr3_aa: CASKKDRAADSGYTF

d_call: .
v_call: TRBV21-1
cdr3_aa: CATHLRTGDYGYTF

d_call: TRBD2
v_call: TRBV5-1
cdr3_aa: CASSLAGGTFEQYF

d_call: TRBD1
v_call: TRBV30
cdr3_aa: CAWTGQGNEKLFF

d_call: .
v_call: TRBV1
cdr3_aa: CTSSQDGSSGGTQYF

d_call: TRBD1
v_call: TRBV19
cdr3_aa: CASSSQGAYNEQFF

d_call: TRBD1
v_call: TRBV7-8
cdr3_aa: CASSLADRGGGYTF

d_call: .
v_call: TRBV20-1
cdr3_aa: CSVYRQETQYF

d_call: TRBD1
v_call: TRBV18
cdr3_aa: CASSRQGTATNEKLFF

d_call: TRBD2
v_call: TRBV14
cdr3_aa: CASSQERGSTSGSDEQFF

d_call: .
v_call: TRBV9
cdr3_aa: CASSEHPNTEAFF

d_call: TRBD2
v_call: TRBV3-1/TRBV3-2
cdr3_aa: CASSHGLADGELFF

d_call: .
v_call: TRBV4-1
cdr3_aa: CASSQAMMVRQGSPLHF

d_call: TRBD1
v_call: TRBV3-1/TRBV3-2
cdr3_aa: CASSTGQGETGELFF

d_call: TRBD2
v_call: TRBV11-2
cdr3_aa: CASSMGGSHTGELFF

d_call: TRBD1
v_call: TRBV5-4
cdr3_aa: CASSLRQGNNEQFF

d_call: .
v_call: TRBV20-1
cdr3_aa: CSASVGYDTQYF

d_call: TRBD2
v_call: TRBV4-2
cdr3_aa: CASSPTSGDEQYF

d_call: .
v_call: TRBV10-3
cdr3_aa: CAISFDRQETQYF

d_call: .
v_call: TRBV10-3
cdr3_aa: CAITNPMRRGARGYTF

d_call: .
v_call: TRBV6-5
cdr3_aa: CASRTGTIDNTIYF

d_call: .
v_call: TRBV9
cdr3_aa: CASSSGQFSYEQYF

d_call: .
v_call: TRBV6-5
cdr3_aa: CASSPGVMTVSPLHF

d_call: .
v_call: TRBV14
cdr3_aa: CASSQALGLPYNEQFF

d_call: .
v_call: TRBV12-5
cdr3_aa: CASGLGTAYNSPLHF

d_call: .
v_call: TRBV9
cdr3_aa: CASSPREARMNTEAFF

d_call: .
v_call: TRBV3-1/TRBV3-2
cdr3_aa: CASSPIGASTDTQYF

d_call: .
v_call: TRBV9
cdr3_aa: CASSVAGGLSYEQYF

d_call: TRBD1
v_call: TRBV5-4
cdr3_aa: CASSPPGEQGARNGYTF

d_call: TRBD1
v_call: TRBV9
cdr3_aa: CASSVDPGQESYNEQFF

d_call: TRBD2
v_call: TRBV29-1
cdr3_aa: CSVEDTTSGSWGNEQFF

d_call: TRBD1
v_call: TRBV7-8
cdr3_aa: CASSSWDRGFEQYF

d_call: TRBD1
v_call: TRBV7-8
cdr3_aa: CASSLESGGNTEAFF

d_call: TRBD1
v_call: TRBV25-1
cdr3_aa: CASSESRQGASYNSPLHF

d_call: .
v_call: TRBV20-1
cdr3_aa: CSAPLSDTQYF

d_call: TRBD2
v_call: TRBV29-1
cdr3_aa: CSVRGGLAFEQFF